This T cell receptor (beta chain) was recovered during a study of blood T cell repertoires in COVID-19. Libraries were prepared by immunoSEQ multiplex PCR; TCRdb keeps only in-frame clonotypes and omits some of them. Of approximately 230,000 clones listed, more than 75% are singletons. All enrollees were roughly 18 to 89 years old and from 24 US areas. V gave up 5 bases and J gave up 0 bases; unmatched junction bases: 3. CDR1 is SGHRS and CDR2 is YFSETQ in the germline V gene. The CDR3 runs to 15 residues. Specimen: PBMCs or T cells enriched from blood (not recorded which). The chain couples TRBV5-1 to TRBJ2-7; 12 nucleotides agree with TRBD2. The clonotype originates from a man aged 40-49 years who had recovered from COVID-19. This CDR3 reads CASRQTSGSSYEQYF. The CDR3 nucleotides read TGCGCCAGCAGGCAGACTAGCGGGAGCTCCTACGAGCAGTACTTC. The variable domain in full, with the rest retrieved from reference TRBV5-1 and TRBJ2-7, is KAGVTQTPRYLIKTRGQQVTLSCSPISGHRSVSWYQQTPGQGLQFLFEYFSETQRNKGNFPGRFSGRQFSNSRSEMNVSTLELGDSALYLCASRQTSGSSYEQYFGPGTRLTVT.